These 30 T cell receptor beta chains were sequenced from one sample in a study of beta chain bispecific antibodies for T cell cancers. These receptors' antigens are unknown. Using its own MiXCR run on the 5' RACE reads, TCRdb lists one record per CDR3 protein. The sample contains about 20,000 distinct CDR3 sequences, more than 2% of which appear only once. Findings of the study overall: In these mixed samples, most targeted TRBV reads derived from the leukemia cell line. After anti-TRBV12 rather than anti-CD19 exposure, TRBV12-3 made up roughly 99% less of total TRBV signal.

Expansion lasted 3 days, with either anti-CD3 antibody OKT3 or CD3/CD28 beads. The starting material was healthy donor T cells cultured with leukemia cells, obtained from a culture containing a bispecific antibody targeting TCR Vbeta12. The origin of the receptors is a human donor in good health. Some clones in this sample may be carry-over from other donors' samples.

This clonotype was detected many times. J is TRBJ1-5 and V is TRBV20-1; 7 bases fit TRBD1. CDR3 length: 13 residues. The V segment lost 6 bases and the J segment 9 bases; nucleotides outside the gene matches: 11. Germline V CDR1 and CDR2: DFQATT, SNEGSKA (reference sequence). CDR3 bases: TGCAGTGCAACAGACAGGGAGATTGCGCCCCAGCATTTT. Its protein is CSATDREIAPQHF.

This clonotype was counted at least ten times. V gene TRBV16 combines with J gene TRBJ2-7; 10 bases line up with TRBD1. This CDR3 is built from 16 residues. The trim removed 5 bases at V and 6 bases at J, leaving 13 bases unmatched. The germline V gene encodes CDR1 KGHSY and CDR2 FQNENV. CDR3 in amino acids: CASSDRTGTGDGEQYF. The CDR3 bases are TGTGCCAGCAGCGATCGAACCGGGACAGGGGACGGCGAGCAGTACTTC.

This clonotype has a count of ten or more. The chain employs TRBV10-1 and TRBJ2-3; the match to TRBD1 covers 7 bases. V trimming: 6 bases; J trimming: 0 bases; junction bases outside the gene matches: 6. Germline CDR1 and CDR2: WNHNN and SYGVQD (reference sequence). The CDR3 runs to 15 residues. This CDR3 reads CASSGDSASTDTQYF. The CDR3 DNA sequence: TGCGCCAGCAGCGGGGACAGTGCTAGCACAGATACGCAGTATTTT.

This clonotype occurred many times. V is TRBV7-2 and J is TRBJ2-1, with D maybe TRBD2 (7 bases). The germline CDR1 and CDR2 sequences are SGHTA and FQGNSA. Trimming cost V 3 bases and J 2 bases, with 14 bases left between them. The CDR3 totals 16 residues. CDR3: CASSLAGGGPYNEQFF. CDR3 in DNA: TGTGCCAGCAGCTTGGCGGGCGGGGGCCCCTACAATGAGCAGTTCTTC.

Ten or more counts support this clonotype. The V and J genes are TRBV11-2 and TRBJ2-3; 14 bases map to TRBD2. Germline CDR1 and CDR2: SGHAT and FQNNGV. The V and J ends lost 5 bases and 7 bases, in that order; junction bases with no gene match: 8. CDR3 length: 16 amino acids. CDR3 nucleotide sequence: TGTGCCAGCAGCAGACTAGCGGGGGGGCCGGGGAATACGCAGTATTTT. Its translation: CASSRLAGGPGNTQYF. The entire variable domain, with the rest obtained from reference TRBV11-2 and TRBJ2-3, is as follows: EAGVAQSPRYKIIEKRQSVAFWCNPISGHATLYWYQQILGQGPKLLIQFQNNGVVDDSQLPKDRFSAERLKGVDSTLKIQPAKLEDSAVYLCASSRLAGGPGNTQYFGPGTRLTVL.

This clonotype is labeled medium-sized. The chain is built from TRBV18 and TRBJ1-2, with TRBD1 identical over 7 bases. Germline V gene sequence: CDR1 KGHSH, CDR2 LQKENI. The CDR3 runs to 17 residues. V lost 1 base to trimming and J lost 3 bases; unmatched junction nucleotides: 11. The CDR3 here is CASSPRVTGDIDYGYTF. As DNA, the CDR3 is TGTGCCAGCTCACCACGGGTAACAGGGGATATCGACTATGGCTACACCTTC. Drawing the rest from reference TRBV18 and TRBJ1-2, the complete variable domain is NAGVMQNPRHLVRRRGQEARLRCSPMKGHSHVYWYRQLPEEGLKFMVYLQKENIIDESGMPKERFSAEFPKEGPSILRIQQVVRGDSAAYFCASSPRVTGDIDYGYTFGSGTRLTVV.

This clonotype has ten or more counts. The chain employs TRBV6-1 and TRBJ2-2, with D unclear. The CDR3 spans 14 residues. Per germline, CDR1 MNHNS and CDR2 SASEGT. Trimming removed 4 bases at V and 0 bases at J, with 6 bases between. The CDR3 protein is CASSVLANTGELFF. The CDR3 DNA is TGTGCCAGCAGTGTCTTGGCGAACACCGGGGAGCTGTTTTTT.

This clonotype was seen ten or more times. J is TRBJ2-7 and V is TRBV5-1, with 7 bases lining up with TRBD1. Germline V gene lookup returns CDR1 SGHRS and CDR2 YFSETQ. The CDR3 sequence is 15 residues long. The V gene end was trimmed by 1 base and the J gene end by 6 bases; junction bases not matched to a gene: 10. CDR3 in DNA: TGCGCCAGCAGCTTGCCTCGGGACAGTTTTTCCGAGCAGTACTTC. This encodes CASSLPRDSFSEQYF. The full variable domain, its missing parts supplied by reference TRBV5-1 and TRBJ2-7, is KAGVTQTPRYLIKTRGQQVTLSCSPISGHRSVSWYQQTPGQGLQFLFEYFSETQRNKGNFPGRFSGRQFSNSRSEMNVSTLELGDSALYLCASSLPRDSFSEQYFGPGTRLTVT.

The gene calls are TRBV18 and TRBJ2-3; 8 nucleotides match TRBD1. J gave up 4 bases and V 3 bases, and 3 bases lay outside the gene matches. CDR3 length: 14 residues. Germline CDR1 reads KGHSH; CDR2 reads LQKENI. In nucleotides, the CDR3 is TGTGCCAGCTCACCGCCAGGGGGCTCAGATACGCAGTATTTT. Its protein product is CASSPPGGSDTQYF.

This clonotype qualifies as medium-sized. The chain employs TRBV6-2 or TRBV6-3 and TRBJ2-7; D assignment may be TRBD1 or TRBD2 (5 bases each). The CDR3 runs 12 residues. The ends were cut back, 8 bases at V and 3 bases at J, with 11 bases in the middle. Germline V CDR1 and CDR2: MNHEY, SVGEGT. In DNA, the CDR3 is TGTGCCAGCGGTGGGGGTATCTACGAGCAGTACTTC. Translation gives CASGGGIYEQYF.

The gene calls are TRBV6-6 and TRBJ2-7, with 9 bases fitting TRBD1. V lost 7 bases, J lost 2 bases, and 12 bases stayed unmatched. The CDR3 is 16 amino acids. CDR1 is MNHNY and CDR2 is SVGAGI in the germline V gene (reference sequence). The CDR3 sequence: CASTSAGTGPPYEQYF. CDR3 DNA sequence: TGTGCCAGCACCTCAGCCGGGACAGGGCCCCCCTACGAGCAGTACTTC.

Within the sample, this clonotype is medium-sized. This chain connects TRBV5-1 to TRBJ2-7; TRBD1 is a possible D gene (5 bases). Germline assignment: CDR1 SGHRS and CDR2 YFSETQ. CDR3 size: 13 residues. V lost 4 bases, J lost 6 bases, and 14 bases lay in between. CDR3 amino acids: CASSVRVSGEQYF. DNA for the CDR3: TGCGCCAGCAGCGTCAGGGTTTCAGGCGAGCAGTACTTC.

This clonotype was recorded at least ten times. The chain carries TRBV7-8 and TRBJ2-1; 12 bases are a match to TRBD2. CDR3 size: 16 residues. The germline V gene encodes CDR1 SGHVS and CDR2 FQNEAQ. The ends lost 4 bases at V and 8 bases at J; junction bases unmatched: 9. The CDR3 loop is CASSWSLAGGPDEQFF. CDR3 sequence (DNA): TGTGCCAGCAGCTGGTCTCTAGCGGGGGGGCCCGATGAGCAGTTCTTC. Together with reference TRBV7-8 and TRBJ2-1, the CDR3 gives the full variable domain: GAGVSQSPRYKVAKRGQDVALRCDPISGHVSLFWYQQALGQGPEFLTYFQNEAQLDKSGLPSDRFFAERPEGSVSTLKIQRTQQEDSAVYLCASSWSLAGGPDEQFFGPGTRLTVL.

At least ten counts were recorded for this clonotype. This chain connects TRBV9 to TRBJ2-3; 14 bases are a match to TRBD2. This CDR3 comprises 16 residues. The V gene end was trimmed by 3 bases and the J gene end by 2 bases; junction bases not matched to a gene: 2. CDR1 and CDR2 from the germline V gene are SGDLS and YYNGEE. This CDR3 reads CASSGLAGGPTDTQYF. CDR3 bases: TGTGCCAGCAGCGGACTAGCGGGGGGGCCCACAGATACGCAGTATTTT.

This clonotype was detected a few times. The chain employs TRBV30 and TRBJ1-1; TRBD1 matches 7 bases. This CDR3 region has 13 residues. V dropped 2 bases and J dropped 6; count of bases not matched to a gene: 6. CDR1 and CDR2 from the germline V gene are GTSNPN and SVGIG (reference sequence). The CDR3 region has the DNA TGTGCCTGGAGTTGGACAGGTAGCTCTGAAGCTTTCTTT. This gives the protein CAWSWTGSSEAFF.

This clonotype was counted ten times or more. The J gene is TRBJ1-5, the V gene TRBV7-2; D gene unclear. Trimming pared 5 bases from V and 6 bases from J, leaving 17 bases between. The CDR3 covers 15 residues. Germline V gives CDR1 SGHTA, CDR2 FQGNSA. The CDR3 sequence: CASSLSKGGRQPQHF. CDR3 DNA: TGTGCCAGCAGCCTGAGTAAGGGTGGCCGTCAGCCCCAGCATTTT.

This clonotype was observed at least ten times. The chain employs TRBV28 and TRBJ1-4; 8 bases match TRBD1. The CDR3 has 21 residues. V trimming: 8 bases; J trimming: 3 bases; junction bases outside the gene matches: 26. Germline V gene lookup returns CDR1 MDHEN and CDR2 SYDVKM. The CDR3 protein is CASRMTQGAITDRRSNEKLFF. The CDR3 DNA follows: TGTGCCAGCCGAATGACCCAGGGGGCAATAACAGACAGGAGATCTAATGAAAAACTGTTTTTT.

This clonotype is medium-sized by share. The chain is built from TRBV20-1 and TRBJ2-7, with D possibly matching TRBD2 (5 bases). Germline CDR1 and CDR2: DFQATT and SNEGSKA (reference sequence). This CDR3 spans 14 amino acids. V gave up 2 bases and J gave up 4 bases, with 15 bases separating them. CDR3 nucleotides: TGCAGTGCTAGACCGGCGCACCGGGAATACGAGCAGTACTTC. It specifies CSARPAHREYEQYF.

Details on this clonotype: A much larger clone is a single base away; this may be a read error. The chain is built from TRBV19 and TRBJ2-1; D remains unclear. Looked up from germline, CDR1 is LNHDA and CDR2 is SQIVND (reference sequence). This CDR3 is 15 amino acids long. Here the CDR3 DNA reads TGTGCCTGTAGTATAGGGCCCAGCTCCTACAATGAGCAGTTCTTC. Encoded protein: CACSIGPSSYNEQFF. Full variable domain (remainder filled in from reference TRBV19 and TRBJ2-1): DGGITQSPKYLFRKEGQNVTLSCEQNLNHDAMYWYRQDPGQGLRLIYYSQIVNDFQKGDIAEGYSVSREKKESFPLTVTSAQKNPTAFYLCACSIGPSSYNEQFFGPGTRLTVL.

This clonotype was counted only a few times. A much larger clone lies one base from this, so it may be a read error. This chain links TRBV12-3 or TRBV12-4 with TRBJ2-3, with D unresolved. The CDR3 length is 14 residues. CDR3: CTSSLGQFTDTQYF. In nucleotides, the CDR3 is TGTACCAGCAGTTTAGGGCAGTTCACAGATACGCAGTATTTT.

This clonotype has at least ten counts. The genes are TRBV7-3 and TRBJ2-2, with 7 bases matching TRBD1. The germline gives CDR1 SGHTA, CDR2 FQGTGA. The length of the CDR3 is 18 residues. The V segment lost 2 bases and the J segment 4 bases; nucleotides outside the gene matches: 13. The CDR3 DNA reads as TGTGCCAGCAGCTTAGTTAGGAAAGACAGGGAGAGCACCGGGGAGCTGTTTTTT. This codes for CASSLVRKDRESTGELFF. The entire variable domain, with the rest obtained from reference TRBV7-3 and TRBJ2-2, is as follows: GAGVSQTPSNKVTEKGKYVELRCDPISGHTALYWYRQSLGQGPEFLIYFQGTGAADDSGLPNDRFFAVRPEGSVSTLKIQRTERGDSAVYLCASSLVRKDRESTGELFFGEGSRLTVL.

This clonotype has at least ten counts. The genes are TRBV28 and TRBJ2-7, with a possible D match to TRBD1 (5 bases). This CDR3 contains 12 residues. CDR1 is MDHEN, CDR2 SYDVKM, per germline. V lost 5 bases, J lost 6 bases, and 11 bases lay in between. CDR3 sequence reads: CASSPQVGEQYF. In DNA form, the CDR3 reads TGTGCCAGCAGTCCACAGGTTGGCGAGCAGTACTTC.

This clonotype was found many times. The rearrangement joins TRBV7-6 to TRBJ1-6; no reliable D call. The CDR3 runs to 13 residues. CDR1 is SGHVS, CDR2 FNYEAQ, per germline. The V end lost 5 bases, the J end lost 13 bases, and 15 bases lay between the germline ends. The CDR3: CASSPTAGSPLHF. The CDR3 coding sequence is TGTGCCAGCAGCCCTACGGCAGGCTCTCCCCTCCACTTT.

This clonotype was counted many times. The gene calls are TRBV27 and TRBJ2-2, with D perhaps matching TRBD2 (6 bases). This CDR3 region has 15 residues. With 8 bases removed from V and 2 bases from J, the gap between germline ends came to 15 bases. Germline V lookup: CDR1 MNHEY, CDR2 SMNVEV (reference sequence). The CDR3 region has the DNA TGTGCCAGCTCACGCGGGACGGTTAACACCGGGGAGCTGTTTTTT. Protein: CASSRGTVNTGELFF.

In the case of this clonotype: A much bigger clone sits one base away, suggesting this may be a read error. The chain combines TRBV19 with TRBJ1-4, with 8 nucleotides matching TRBD1. The V gene's germline CDR1 is LNHDA and CDR2 SQIVND (reference sequence). The V and J ends lost 3 bases and 7 bases, in that order; junction bases with no gene match: 7. This CDR3 region has 15 residues. This chain's CDR3 is CASSIPDRGREKLFF. The CDR3 nucleotides are TGTGCCAGTAGTATTCCCGACAGGGGCCGTGAAAAACTGTTTTTT.

This clonotype was seen repeatedly, ten times or more. V gene TRBV5-5 combines with J gene TRBJ1-1, with a possible D match to TRBD1 (5 bases). The CDR3 extends over 15 amino acids. CDR1 and CDR2 from the germline V gene are SGHKS and YYEKEE (reference sequence). The germline V and J ends were trimmed by 0 bases and 0 bases, with 9 bases remaining between them. The CDR3 sequence is CASSLERGLNTEAFF. The DNA of the CDR3 is TGTGCCAGCAGCTTGGAACGGGGCTTGAACACTGAAGCTTTCTTT.

This clonotype occurred many times. V gene TRBV5-6 combines with J gene TRBJ1-5, with D unresolved. The CDR3 loop spans 16 amino acids. The germline gives CDR1 SGHDT, CDR2 YYEEEE. Trimming took off 1 base at V and 3 bases at J, with 14 bases between the two ends. CDR3 amino acids: CASSLFSFNPNQPQHF. CDR3 DNA: TGTGCCAGCAGCTTGTTTAGTTTCAATCCCAATCAGCCCCAGCATTTT.

This clonotype has ten or more counts. The V and J genes are TRBV7-8 and TRBJ1-6; possibly TRBD1 for D (5 bases). Germline CDR1 is SGHVS and CDR2 is FQNEAQ. V lost 3 bases, J lost 5 bases, and 8 bases lay in between. CDR3 length: 14 amino acids. The CDR3 DNA reads as TGTGCCAGCAGCTTGGACATCAATAATTCACCCCTCCACTTT. Protein: CASSLDINNSPLHF.

In this sample, this clonotype turned up many times. V is TRBV5-4 and J is TRBJ2-1, with D possibly TRBD1 on 6 matching bases. In germline, CDR1 is SGHNT, CDR2 YYREEE (reference sequence). The CDR3 is 14 amino acids. Trimming shortened V by 4 bases and J by 7 bases, and 15 bases separated the two germline ends. The CDR3 DNA reads TGTGCCAGCAGCGTTACAGGGTACCCTAATGAGCAGTTCTTC. Translating it yields CASSVTGYPNEQFF.

This clonotype was seen repeatedly, ten times or more. The chain couples TRBV5-6 to TRBJ2-3, with unresolved D. The CDR3 contains 13 residues. Trimming removed 1 base from V and 2 bases from J, with 5 bases in between. Germline CDR1 SGHDT, CDR2 YYEEEE. CDR3 nucleotide sequence: TGTGCCAGCAGCTTGACCATCACAGATACGCAGTATTTT. Protein product: CASSLTITDTQYF. The whole variable domain, filled in from reference TRBV5-6 and TRBJ2-3, reads DAGVTQSPTHLIKTRGQQVTLRCSPKSGHDTVSWYQQALGQGPQFIFQYYEEEERQRGNFPDRFSGHQFPNYSSELNVNALLLGDSALYLCASSLTITDTQYFGPGTRLTVL.